Detailed here is one T cell receptor beta chain. The deep-level immunoSEQ assay was used. For each subset, genomic DNA was distributed in equal portions over several immunoSEQ plates. Sequencing used immunoSEQ multiplex PCR; TCRdb keeps in-frame clones, though not all of them. The sample lists 500,000 to 700,000 clones; 95% were seen once. Only CD45RO-negative cells positively selected for CCR7 counted as naive CD8 cells, so terminally differentiated effector memory CD45RA+ cells were excluded. From germline, CDR1 is SEHNR and CDR2 FQNEAQ (reference sequence). The CDR3 loop spans 12 amino acids. V was trimmed by 8 bases and J by 3 bases, leaving 10 bases between them. These data originate in a study of shared clonotypes between healthy human individuals.

The chain recombines TRBV7-9 with TRBJ1-1; no clear D gene. This clonotype was obtained from a woman in her 30s in good health. Material: naive CD8+ T cells sorted from blood. The CDR3 is CASVGYDTEAFF. The CDR3 nucleotides are TGTGCCAGCGTAGGTTATGACACTGAAGCTTTCTTT.